The 32 T cell receptor beta chains listed next were all sequenced from one sample in a study of blood T cell repertoires in COVID-19. This table comes from immunoSEQ multiplex PCR, and its TCRdb copy is limited to in-frame clones, with some not included. The profile covers more than 300,000 clones, with around 86% appearing a single time and about 4.2% taken by the ten largest. The sequencing input was PBMCs or T cells enriched from blood (not recorded which). These receptors all come from a man in his thirties or forties who had recovered from COVID-19.

The chain couples TRBV6-5 to TRBJ2-7; possible D gene TRBD1, 5 bases. Trimming left V 2 bases short and J 0 bases short, with 5 bases between. The CDR3 has 13 amino acids. Germline V gene sequence: CDR1 MNHEY, CDR2 SVGAGI. CDR3 protein: CASSYQGSYEQYF. DNA for the CDR3: TGTGCCAGCAGTTACCAGGGCTCCTACGAGCAGTACTTC.

V is TRBV2 and J is TRBJ1-5; 10 bases are a match to TRBD1. The germline gives CDR1 SNHLY, CDR2 FYNNEI. The CDR3 runs 17 residues. V was clipped by 6 bases and J by 1 base; unmatched bases: 9. CDR3 in DNA: TGTGCCAGCAGGAGGGGGGACAGGGGCTTCAGCAATCAGCCCCAGCATTTT. This codes for CASRRGDRGFSNQPQHF. The full variable domain, its missing parts supplied by reference TRBV2 and TRBJ1-5, is EPEVTQTPSHQVTQMGQEVILRCVPISNHLYFYWYRQILGQKVEFLVSFYNNEISEKSEIFDDQFSVERPDGSNFTLKIRSTKLEDSAMYFCASRRGDRGFSNQPQHFGDGTRLSIL.

The chain is built from TRBV18 and TRBJ2-3; 10 nucleotides agree with TRBD2. The J segment lost 10 bases and the V segment lost 3 bases, leaving 22 bases of the junction unmatched. This CDR3 is 19 amino acids long. CDR1 is KGHSH and CDR2 is LQKENI in the germline V gene. CDR3 coding DNA: TGTGCCAGCTCACCTATACACACAGCGAGCGGGAGGGCCGATTTGGCGCAGTATTTT. It translates to CASSPIHTASGRADLAQYF.

The chain carries TRBV6-1 and TRBJ1-5, with TRBD1 matching over 8 bases. The trim removed 2 bases at V and 6 bases at J, leaving 9 bases unmatched. This CDR3 has 16 residues. CDR1 is MNHNS and CDR2 is SASEGT in the germline V gene. The CDR3 bases are TGTGCCAGCAGTGAACGGTCGGACAGGGCGGCTCAGCCCCAGCATTTT. It translates to CASSERSDRAAQPQHF.

The CDR3 coding sequence is TGTGCCAGCAGTTGGACAGGGGGCTATGGCTACACCTTC. It yields the protein CASSWTGGYGYTF. The gene calls are TRBV28 and TRBJ1-2, with TRBD1 matching over 10 bases. Germline V CDR1 and CDR2: MDHEN, SYDVKM. V shed 4 bases, J shed 4 bases, and the junction held 0 bases outside the gene matches. The CDR3 contains 13 residues.

The chain combines TRBV19 with TRBJ1-4; D might be TRBD1 (6 bases). Trimming removed 8 bases from V and 5 bases from J, with 12 bases in between. The CDR3 is 13 amino acids. Germline V gives CDR1 LNHDA, CDR2 SQIVND (reference sequence). CDR3 DNA sequence: TGTGCCAGTTCAAGACAGGAAAATGAAAAACTGTTTTTT. Protein sequence: CASSRQENEKLFF.

The chain combines TRBV27 with TRBJ2-7; 10 nucleotides match TRBD1. CDR1 and CDR2 (germline): MNHEY, SMNVEV (reference sequence). With 7 bases clipped from V and 2 bases from J, the junction kept 5 bases outside the gene matches. The CDR3 is made up of 14 amino acids. The CDR3 bases are TGTGCCAGCACCCCGGGACAGGGGCCCTACGAGCAGTACTTC. Its protein product is CASTPGQGPYEQYF.

The chain combines TRBV11-3 with TRBJ2-2; D ambiguous. Trimming removed 3 bases at V and 7 bases at J, with 9 bases between. Germline CDR1 reads SGHNT; CDR2 reads YENEEA. The CDR3 extends over 13 amino acids. The CDR3 bases are TGTGCCAGCAGCTTCGCGCAAAGCGGGGAGCTGTTTTTT. This sequence encodes CASSFAQSGELFF. The entire variable domain, with the rest obtained from reference TRBV11-3 and TRBJ2-2, is as follows: EAGVVQSPRYKIIEKKQPVAFWCNPISGHNTLYWYLQNLGQGPELLIRYENEEAVDDSQLPKDRFSAERLKGVDSTLKIQPAELGDSAVYLCASSFAQSGELFFGEGSRLTVL.

The chain combines TRBV18 with TRBJ2-1; 9 nucleotides align to TRBD1. In germline, CDR1 is KGHSH, CDR2 LQKENI. V was pared by 5 bases and J by 5 bases, with 7 bases of the junction left unmatched. This CDR3 is built from 15 residues. CDR3 region: CASSAGQGRNNEQFF. The CDR3 nucleotides are TGTGCCAGCTCAGCGGGACAGGGAAGGAACAATGAGCAGTTCTTC.

V and J are TRBV12-3 or TRBV12-4 and TRBJ2-5; 7 bases align to TRBD1. This CDR3 has 13 residues. The V segment lost 5 bases and the J segment 4 bases; nucleotides outside the gene matches: 4. The CDR3 reads CASSMYRGETQYF. CDR3 bases: TGTGCCAGCAGTATGTACAGGGGAGAGACCCAGTACTTC.

The gene calls are TRBV5-1 and TRBJ2-1, with D unresolved. The V gene's germline CDR1 is SGHRS and CDR2 YFSETQ. The germline V and J ends were trimmed by 0 bases and 1 base, with 8 bases remaining between them. CDR3 size: 15 residues. CDR3 bases: TGCGCCAGCAGCTTGGATCCGGGTTCCTACAATGAGCAGTTCTTC. This encodes CASSLDPGSYNEQFF.

The gene calls are TRBV7-6 and TRBJ1-2; D perhaps matches TRBD1 (6 bases). The germline gives CDR1 SGHVS, CDR2 FNYEAQ. Trimming removed 5 bases from V and 5 bases from J, with 15 bases in between. CDR3 length: 14 residues. The DNA for the CDR3 is TGTGCCAGCAGCCCCGGGACACCTTCATATGGCTACACCTTC. Protein: CASSPGTPSYGYTF. The complete variable domain, with remaining parts taken from reference TRBV7-6 and TRBJ1-2, reads GAGVSQSPRYKVTKRGQDVALRCDPISGHVSLYWYRQALGQGPEFLTYFNYEAQQDKSGLPNDRFSAERPEGSISTLTIQRTEQRDSAMYRCASSPGTPSYGYTFGSGTRLTVV.

This clone appeared many times. The chain uses TRBV18 and TRBJ1-2; TRBD1 is a possible D gene (5 bases). The germline gives CDR1 KGHSH, CDR2 LQKENI. Trimming shortened V by 2 bases and J by 7 bases, and 14 bases separated the two germline ends. This CDR3 has 14 amino acids. In nucleotides, the CDR3 is TGTGCCAGCTCACCAAGTGACAGTCCGGGTGGCTACACCTTC. Its translation: CASSPSDSPGGYTF.

The chain carries TRBV11-2 and TRBJ1-2; D is unclear. Germline-derived CDR1 and CDR2 are SGHAT and FQNNGV. The V end was cut by 4 bases, the J end by 6 bases, with 9 bases between. This CDR3 spans 12 amino acids. CDR3 in amino acids: CASSWGGNGYTF. CDR3 DNA sequence: TGTGCCAGCAGCTGGGGAGGAAATGGCTACACCTTC.

The CDR3: CASSLHRDTEAFF. In nucleotides, the CDR3 is TGTGCCAGCAGTCTCCACAGGGACACTGAAGCTTTCTTT. The chain is built from TRBV27 and TRBJ1-1; weak D call: TRBD1 (6 bases). CDR3 length: 13 amino acids. Germline V CDR1 and CDR2: MNHEY, SMNVEV (reference sequence). V was pared by 5 bases and J by 3 bases, with 10 bases between.

The gene calls are TRBV6-6 and TRBJ2-1; tentatively, D is TRBD2 (6 bases). V was trimmed by 6 bases and J by 9 bases, leaving 15 bases between them. Germline CDR1 MNHNY, CDR2 SVGAGI (reference sequence). CDR3 length: 13 residues. The CDR3 protein is CASRLTSMGEQFF. DNA for the CDR3: TGTGCCAGCAGGCTTACTAGCATGGGTGAGCAGTTCTTC.

V usage is TRBV9 and J usage is TRBJ2-1, with a tentative D call TRBD1 (5 bases). The V and J ends lost 0 bases and 4 bases respectively, with 14 bases between them. Germline loops: CDR1 SGDLS, CDR2 YYNGEE. The CDR3 totals 16 residues. The CDR3, as DNA: TGTGCCAGCAGCGTAGGATTAACAGGAGCATACAATGAGCAGTTCTTC. Translating gives CASSVGLTGAYNEQFF.

The chain uses TRBV27 and TRBJ2-7; unclear D gene. This CDR3 is built from 14 residues. V was trimmed by 5 bases and J by 6 bases, leaving 17 bases between them. In germline, CDR1 is MNHEY, CDR2 SMNVEV (reference sequence). The CDR3 is CASSPGLPAVEQYF. The CDR3, as DNA: TGTGCCAGCAGTCCCGGTTTACCCGCGGTCGAGCAGTACTTC.

The chain employs TRBV18 and TRBJ1-1; 7 bases match TRBD1. The CDR3 has 15 residues. Unmatched junction bases numbered 6, after V lost 5 bases and J lost 0 bases. Per germline, CDR1 KGHSH and CDR2 LQKENI. The CDR3 bases are TGTGCCAGCTCATCAGGGGGGACGGTGAACACTGAAGCTTTCTTT. It codes for CASSSGGTVNTEAFF.

The rearrangement uses TRBV5-4 and TRBJ1-3, with no clear D. This CDR3 comprises 18 residues. Germline CDR1 and CDR2: SGHNT and YYREEE (reference sequence). Trimming shortened V by 3 bases and J by 0 bases, and 19 bases separated the two germline ends. Here the CDR3 reads CASSSLFGQATSGNTIYF. CDR3 DNA: TGTGCCAGCAGCTCCCTCTTTGGCCAGGCGACCTCTGGAAACACCATATATTTT.

This clone was recorded once. The rearrangement joins TRBV28 to TRBJ2-1, with 8 bases lining up with TRBD2. This CDR3 region has 15 residues. Trimming at V came to 3 bases and at J to 2 bases, leaving 3 bases not matched to a gene. Germline-derived CDR1 and CDR2 are MDHEN and SYDVKM. The CDR3 DNA sequence: TGTGCCAGCAGTTTGAGCGGGGGAGCCTACAATGAGCAGTTCTTC. Amino acids: CASSLSGGAYNEQFF.

Note on this clone: Within the sample, other DNA sequences also encode this same CDR3. V gene TRBV5-1 combines with J gene TRBJ1-4; a weak D match, TRBD1 (6 bases). Per the germline V gene, CDR1 is SGHRS and CDR2 is YFSETQ. V was shortened by 2 bases and J by 5 bases, with 10 bases between the two germline ends. This CDR3 is 14 amino acids long. CDR3 DNA: TGCGCCAGCAGCTTCAGGGGCGTAAATGAAAAACTGTTTTTT. Translating gives CASSFRGVNEKLFF.

This clone was found once. The chain links TRBV6-5 to TRBJ2-1; D is undetermined. There are 16 residues in the CDR3. Trimming removed 0 bases from V and 6 bases from J, with 15 bases in between. Germline CDR1 and CDR2: MNHEY and SVGAGI. For the CDR3, the DNA is TGTGCCAGCAGTTACTCGCGTCAGGTCGTCCCCAATGAGCAGTTCTTC. It translates to CASSYSRQVVPNEQFF.

The chain couples TRBV19 to TRBJ1-1; unclear D gene. The CDR3 is 13 residues long. Germline V gene sequence: CDR1 LNHDA, CDR2 SQIVND (reference sequence). V was trimmed by 3 bases and J by 0 bases, leaving 5 bases between them. The CDR3 DNA sequence: TGTGCCAGTAGTATGTCCTTGAACACTGAAGCTTTCTTT. It codes for CASSMSLNTEAFF. Full variable domain (remainder filled in from reference TRBV19 and TRBJ1-1): DGGITQSPKYLFRKEGQNVTLSCEQNLNHDAMYWYRQDPGQGLRLIYYSQIVNDFQKGDIAEGYSVSREKKESFPLTVTSAQKNPTAFYLCASSMSLNTEAFFGQGTRLTVV.

The chain joins TRBV6-1 to TRBJ1-2; the D gene is possibly TRBD1 (5 bases). CDR3 length: 14 residues. V was cut by 3 bases and J by 0 bases, with 8 bases left in between. Germline V lookup: CDR1 MNHNS, CDR2 SASEGT. In DNA, the CDR3 is TGTGCCAGCAGTGAGCAGGGTGCTAACTATGGCTACACCTTC. Its protein product is CASSEQGANYGYTF.

The J gene is TRBJ1-4, the V gene TRBV14, with D tentatively TRBD1 (5 bases). Germline lookup yields CDR1 SGHDN and CDR2 FVKESK. This CDR3 has 14 amino acids. Deletions cut 3 bases from V and 8 bases from J, with 13 bases between. The CDR3: CASSHREDREKLFF. CDR3 bases: TGTGCCAGCAGCCACAGGGAGGATCGAGAAAAACTGTTTTTT.

In this sample, this clone turned up once. This chain uses TRBV5-1 with TRBJ1-3, with 10 bases fitting TRBD1. The germline V gene encodes CDR1 SGHRS and CDR2 YFSETQ. The CDR3 extends over 15 amino acids. Trimming took 4 bases from V and 4 from J; bases not matched to a gene: 5. CDR3 DNA: TGCGCCAGCAGCCTCGGGACAGGGGCAGGAAACACCATATATTTT. Residues: CASSLGTGAGNTIYF.

Remarks on this clone: Additional DNA sequences in this sample encode the identical CDR3. The chain combines TRBV11-3 with TRBJ1-2, with 10 bases matching TRBD1. The ends lost 3 bases at V and 5 bases at J; junction bases unmatched: 0. This CDR3 is 13 amino acids long. From germline, CDR1 is SGHNT and CDR2 YENEEA. CDR3 protein: CASSLDRGYGYTF. The CDR3 DNA is TGTGCCAGCAGCTTGGACAGGGGGTATGGCTACACCTTC.

This clone was picked up one time. V gene TRBV5-5 combines with J gene TRBJ1-2; 8 bases fit TRBD1. CDR1 is SGHKS and CDR2 is YYEKEE in the germline V gene (reference sequence). The CDR3 length is 13 residues. Trimming removed 2 bases from V and 7 bases from J; junction bases left unmatched: 4. In DNA, the CDR3 is TGTGCCAGCAGCTTCCCCAGGGGGCTTGGCTACACCTTC. This encodes CASSFPRGLGYTF.

This clone was seen a single time. The rearrangement uses TRBV5-6 and TRBJ2-7, with D possibly being TRBD1 (5 bases). The V gene lost 0 bases and the J gene lost 3 bases, with 16 bases spanning the gap. Germline CDR1 SGHDT, CDR2 YYEEEE. The CDR3 sequence is 16 residues long. This chain's CDR3 is CASSLEGAPKGYEQYF. The CDR3 nucleotides are TGTGCCAGCAGCTTGGAAGGGGCTCCTAAGGGCTACGAGCAGTACTTC.

The chain recombines TRBV6-5 with TRBJ1-4; the D is unclear. Germline-derived CDR1 and CDR2 are MNHEY and SVGAGI. This CDR3 has 14 residues. The germline V and J ends were trimmed by 6 bases and 8 bases, with 16 bases remaining between them. The CDR3 loop reads CASSVTQAGEKLFF. CDR3 coding DNA: TGTGCCAGCAGCGTGACCCAGGCGGGAGAAAAACTGTTTTTT.

This clone was seen more than once but under ten times. The genes are TRBV19 and TRBJ2-2; D possibly corresponds to TRBD2 (6 bases). Trimming removed 4 bases at V and 4 bases at J, with 13 bases between. Germline V lookup: CDR1 LNHDA, CDR2 SQIVND (reference sequence). The CDR3 totals 15 residues. CDR3 residues: CASSSPGLLTGELFF. CDR3 nucleotide sequence: TGTGCCAGTAGTAGTCCGGGACTCCTCACCGGGGAGCTGTTTTTT.